A single T cell receptor (beta chain) is shown here with its context. V lost 5 bases and J lost 0, with 11 bases in between. This CDR3 has 15 amino acids. Germline CDR1 reads MNHNS; CDR2 reads SASEGT. Only in-frame clones appear in the TCRdb table, and some are missing; sequencing was by immunoSEQ multiplex PCR. The sample has 650,000 to 800,000 clones; over 60% are singletons. The record originates from a study of shared clonotypes between healthy human individuals. The sequence came from a woman between 25 and 40 years old in good health. J is TRBJ1-3 and V is TRBV6-1; no clear D gene. Sequenced: memory CD4+ T cells sorted from blood. The subset was: CD45RA-negative fraction. The CDR3 coding sequence is TGTGCCAGCAGTAGGCAGACGCTCTCTGGAAACACCATATATTTT. This codes for CASSRQTLSGNTIYF.